The T cell receptor (beta chain) described here comes from a study of identical twins. TCRdb re-derived calls from the 5' RACE reads in MiXCR, one entry per CDR3 protein. The table shows about 200,000 distinct CDR3 sequences, with 7.5% occurring only once. This clonotype has at least ten counts. V was shortened by 0 bases and J by 2 bases, with 17 bases between the two germline ends. The CDR3 extends over 17 amino acids. Looked up from germline, CDR1 is SGHRS and CDR2 is YFSETQ. These data were likewise used in another study, on yellow fever vaccine responses in identical twins.

The sample was memory (CD45RO+) T cells sorted from blood. V usage is TRBV5-1 and J usage is TRBJ2-5; perhaps TRBD1 as D (6 bases). This TCR came from a woman aged 18-35 years in good health. The CDR3 sequence: CASSLGQEGRGQETQYF. Here the CDR3 DNA reads TGCGCCAGCAGCTTGGGTCAAGAGGGAAGGGGGCAAGAGACCCAGTACTTC. The full variable domain, rest sourced from reference TRBV5-1 and TRBJ2-5, is KAGVTQTPRYLIKTRGQQVTLSCSPISGHRSVSWYQQTPGQGLQFLFEYFSETQRNKGNFPGRFSGRQFSNSRSEMNVSTLELGDSALYLCASSLGQEGRGQETQYFGPGTRLLVL.